Described below is a single T cell receptor (beta chain) sequence and its context. The data were obtained in a study of technical replicates of blood from several donors. This CDR3 is 16 amino acids long. Germline loops: CDR1 ENHRY, CDR2 SYGVKD. V dropped 4 bases and J dropped 2 bases, with 16 bases sitting between them. Sequencing was performed with immunoSEQ multiplex PCR; in TCRdb, only in-frame clones are kept and a portion is missing. The sample has some 93,000 clones, about 95% seen once. This chain joins TRBV10-3 and TRBJ2-3, with D tentatively TRBD2 (5 bases). This receptor was identified in a human donor in good health. The sequenced sample was T cells isolated from PBMCs. CDR3 DNA sequence: TGTGCCATCAGTGGAGTGGGAGAGACTAACACAGATACGCAGTATTTT. This gives the protein CAISGVGETNTDTQYF.